The rows below give T cell receptor beta chains drawn from one sample of a study of T-cell reconstitution after alpha-beta-depleted transplantation in children. TCRdb re-called the PCR reads through MiXCR, storing one row per CDR3 protein. The table shows 40,000 to 60,000 distinct CDR3 sequences, with nearly 9.5% occurring only once. The sample in question was PBMCs, mostly from graft donor cells, obtained 60 days after TCRalphabeta/CD19-depleted stem cell transplant. These receptors all stem from a male patient aged 2-10 years who had a stem cell transplant for chronic granulomatous disease, so the T cells may come from the graft donor. Both conserved end residues are part of each CDR3. D genes are given only for firm matches. Some rows have no size entry. The others give once, few or many, or a class for an expanded clone.

TGTGCCAGCAGACAGGGTACAACTAATGAAAAACTGTTTTTT	CASRQGTTNEKLFF	TRBJ1-4	.	.	TRBV6-5
TGTGCCATCAGCCCACAGGCCTCTGGAAACACCATATATTTT	CAISPQASGNTIYF	TRBJ1-3	many	.	TRBV10-3
TGCAGTGCTAGTATGGGGGCGCGAATCTCTGGGGCCAACGTCCTGACTTTC	CSASMGARISGANVLTF	TRBJ2-6	.	.	TRBV20-1
TGCGCCAGCGGGACAGGGGACATAGGCGGCAATCAGCCCCAGCATTTT	CASGTGDIGGNQPQHF	TRBJ1-5	few	TRBD1	TRBV10-2
TGCAGCGTTGAACGGGGAAGCGGCTATGGCTACACCTTC	CSVERGSGYGYTF	TRBJ1-2	many	.	TRBV29-1
TGCAGTGCTAGAGGCGGTCTATTCTCGGGTGCGCAGTATTTT	CSARGGLFSGAQYF	TRBJ2-3	many	.	TRBV20-1
TGCAGTGCATTAACTAGCGGGAGAGGATACGAGCAGTACTTC	CSALTSGRGYEQYF	TRBJ2-7	.	TRBD2	TRBV20-1
TGTGCCAGCAGTGAATTTCGGGAGACCCAGTACTTC	CASSEFRETQYF	TRBJ2-5	.	.	TRBV6-1
TGTGCCAGCAGCCAAGATCGCACCTACGAGCAGTACTTC	CASSQDRTYEQYF	TRBJ2-7	many	.	TRBV4-2
TGCAGCGTTGGGGGTACCCAAGCTTTCTTT	CSVGGTQAFF	TRBJ1-1	.	.	TRBV29-1
TGCAGTGCTAGATTCAGGGGTGGTAGTCAGCCCCAGCATTTT	CSARFRGGSQPQHF	TRBJ1-5	few	.	TRBV20-1
TGCAGTGCTCCACCGGGGGACACTAACTATGGCTACACCTTC	CSAPPGDTNYGYTF	TRBJ1-2	many	.	TRBV20-1
TGTGCCACCAGCAGGAGTGGGGATGTTGGTCCTGAAGCTTTCTTT	CATSRSGDVGPEAFF	TRBJ1-1	.	.	TRBV15
TGTGCCAGCAGCTTCTTTGGCACACTTAACTATGGCTACACCTTC	CASSFFGTLNYGYTF	TRBJ1-2	many	.	TRBV7-9
TGTGCCAGCAGCCAAGATCAACCCTCGACCGGGGAGCTGTTTTTT	CASSQDQPSTGELFF	TRBJ2-2	many	.	TRBV4-2
TGTGCCAGCAGTGAAGCTGGGGGCGGGATTTACAATGAGCAGTTCTTC	CASSEAGGGIYNEQFF	TRBJ2-1	many	.	TRBV6-1
TGTGCCAGCAGCGTAGGTGGGGGCGTAGTGGTGCGGAATGAGCAGTTCTTC	CASSVGGGVVVRNEQFF	TRBJ2-1	.	.	TRBV9
TGTGCCACCAGCAGTGGCTTTGCGGGCCCCCTCTCCTACGAGCAGTACTTC	CATSSGFAGPLSYEQYF	TRBJ2-7	many	.	TRBV15
TGCAGTGCTACCGGGGGTGGGGGTCGATCCTACAATGAGCAGTTCTTC	CSATGGGGRSYNEQFF	TRBJ2-1	.	.	TRBV20-1
TGCGCCAGCAGCCAAGACGGGGCGAGATGGCGGGCCAATGAGCAGTTCTTC	CASSQDGARWRANEQFF	TRBJ2-1	.	.	TRBV4-1